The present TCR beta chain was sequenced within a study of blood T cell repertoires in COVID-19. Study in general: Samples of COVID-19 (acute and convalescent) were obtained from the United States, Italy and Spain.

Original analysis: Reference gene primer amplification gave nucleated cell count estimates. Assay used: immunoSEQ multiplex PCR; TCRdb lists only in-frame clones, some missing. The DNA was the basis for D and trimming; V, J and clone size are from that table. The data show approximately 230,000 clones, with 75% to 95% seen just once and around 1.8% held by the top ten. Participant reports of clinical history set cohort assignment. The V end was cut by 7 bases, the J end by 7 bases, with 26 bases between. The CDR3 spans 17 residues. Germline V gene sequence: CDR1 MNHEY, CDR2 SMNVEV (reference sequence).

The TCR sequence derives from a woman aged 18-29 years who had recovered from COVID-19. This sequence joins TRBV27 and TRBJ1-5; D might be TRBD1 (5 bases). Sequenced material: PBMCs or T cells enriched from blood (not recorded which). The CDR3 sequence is CASNLLPPGEVKQPQHF. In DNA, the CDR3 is TGTGCCAGCAACCTACTACCCCCGGGGGAGGTTAAACAGCCCCAGCATTTT.